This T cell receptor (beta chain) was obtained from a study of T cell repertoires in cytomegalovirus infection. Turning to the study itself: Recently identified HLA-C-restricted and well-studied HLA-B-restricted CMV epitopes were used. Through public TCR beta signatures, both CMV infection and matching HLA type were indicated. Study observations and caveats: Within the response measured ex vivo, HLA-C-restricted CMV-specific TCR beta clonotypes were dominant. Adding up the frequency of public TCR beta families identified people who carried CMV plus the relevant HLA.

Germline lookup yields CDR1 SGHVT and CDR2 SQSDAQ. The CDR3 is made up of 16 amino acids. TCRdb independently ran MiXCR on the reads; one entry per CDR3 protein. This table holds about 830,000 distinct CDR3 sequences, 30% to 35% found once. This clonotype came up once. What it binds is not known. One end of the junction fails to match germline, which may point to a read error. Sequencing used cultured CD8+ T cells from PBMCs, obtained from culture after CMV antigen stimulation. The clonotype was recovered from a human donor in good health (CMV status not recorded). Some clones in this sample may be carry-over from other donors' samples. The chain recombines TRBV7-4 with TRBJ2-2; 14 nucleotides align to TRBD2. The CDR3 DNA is TGTGCCGGCAGCAACGGGACTAGCGGGAGCACCGGGGAGCTGTTTTTT. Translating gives CAGSNGTSGSTGELFF.